The entry that follows covers one TCR beta chain sequence. CDR3 length: 14 amino acids. The ends were cut back, 3 bases at V and 5 bases at J, with 13 bases in the middle. Germline V gene lookup returns CDR1 LNHDA and CDR2 SQIVND (reference sequence). The repertoire was sequenced with immunoSEQ multiplex PCR; TCRdb's copy has only in-frame clones and lacks some. Of some 7,200 clones in the sample, roughly 94% were seen once. The data derive from a study of T cell clonotyping in hematopoietic cell transplantation. Samples: about 28 days before transplant, then days 30, 100 and 180 after. This sequence originates from a male patient between 60 and 69 years old who had an allogeneic stem cell transplant from an unrelated donor, so T cells may come from the graft donor. Some clones in this sample may be carry-over from other donors' samples. The chain links TRBV19 to TRBJ2-5; D might be TRBD2 (5 bases). The material was peripheral blood mononuclear cells, obtained 30 days after allogeneic stem cell transplant. The CDR3 DNA reads TGTGCCAGTAGTATGGTAGCGTCTAGGGAGACCCAGTACTTC. Translation gives CASSMVASRETQYF.